Listed here are 14 T cell receptor beta chains from one sample, sequenced in a study of T cells in women clearing cervical HPV infection. Measured with immunoSEQ multiplex PCR; TCRdb has only the in-frame clones, and not every one. This table holds roughly 37,000 clones. The specimen sequenced was blood buffy coat. Source of these receptors: a woman aged 18 to 75 with a cervical HPV16 infection that either progressed to CIN3+ or cleared (not recorded which).

Turning to this clone: The read terminates 3 residues ahead of where the CDR3 ends, so the germline J gene completes it. The chain uses TRBV24-1 and TRBJ1-4; perhaps TRBD1 as D (6 bases). The V gene lost 4 bases and the J gene lost 7 bases, with 12 bases spanning the gap. The CDR3 has 14 amino acids. Per germline, CDR1 KGHDR and CDR2 SFDVKD. The CDR3 sequence is CATSDGTSGEKLFF. Incomplete CDR3 DNA: TGTGCCACCAGTGACGGGACATCGGGTGAAAAA.

Details on this clone: The observed sequence ends 3 residues before the CDR3 terminus, with the missing tail filled in from the germline J gene. The chain employs TRBV29-1 and TRBJ2-1; 9 bases match TRBD2. V trimming: 4 bases; J trimming: 4 bases; junction bases outside the gene matches: 2. The CDR3 is made up of 13 amino acids. Germline V gene lookup returns CDR1 SQVTM and CDR2 ANQGSEA. The CDR3 sequence: CSVASGGYNEQFF. The CDR3 bases that were read are TGCAGCGTTGCCAGCGGGGGGTACAATGAG.

About this clone itself: The read falls 3 residues short of the CDR3 end, and the missing part is taken from the germline J gene. The chain joins TRBV6-1 to TRBJ2-3; 10 bases match TRBD2. The CDR3 is 13 amino acids. Germline CDR1 reads MNHNS; CDR2 reads SASEGT. The CDR3 bases that were read are TGTGCCAGCAGTGAAAAGCTAGCGGGGGCG. Amino acid sequence: CASSEKLAGA. The complete CDR3 sequence is CASSEKLAGAQYF.

A note on this clone: The CDR3 extends 3 residues past the end of the read, so its final part is completed from the germline J gene. This chain links TRBV7-9 with TRBJ1-2; 9 nucleotides align to TRBD1. Germline V lookup: CDR1 SEHNR, CDR2 FQNEAQ (reference sequence). The CDR3 loop spans 14 amino acids. The V gene end was trimmed by 8 bases and the J gene end by 3 bases; junction bases not matched to a gene: 7. CDR3 in amino acids: CASSRTGVDYGYTF. The CDR3 bases that were read are TGTGCCAGCTCTCGGACAGGGGTAGACTATGGC.

In the case of this clone: The read ends 3 residues early relative to the CDR3; the germline J gene fills the gap. The gene calls are TRBV4-1 and TRBJ2-7, with 7 bases aligning to TRBD2. Looked up from germline, CDR1 is MGHRA and CDR2 is YSYEKL. CDR3 length: 16 amino acids. J gave up 4 bases and V 4 bases, and 13 bases lay outside the gene matches. This CDR3 is CASSLVAAGEGYEQYF. The CDR3 bases that were read are TGCGCCAGCAGCCTCGTCGCGGCGGGAGAGGGTTACGAG.

In regard to this clone: The observed sequence ends 3 residues before the CDR3 terminus, with the missing tail filled in from the germline J gene. The V gene is TRBV20-1, the J gene TRBJ2-7, with no clear D. Trimming left V 6 bases short and J 2 bases short, with 11 bases between. Germline CDR1 and CDR2: DFQATT and SNEGSKA (reference sequence). The CDR3 is 12 amino acids. CDR3 DNA, as far as it was read: TGCAGTGCGCGGCGCCCCCCCTACGAG. It encodes CSARRPPYE. In full, the CDR3 is CSARRPPYEQYF.

To note about this clone: The read ends 3 residues shy of where the CDR3 ends; the end is completed using the germline J gene. The V gene is TRBV2, the J gene TRBJ2-1; 11 nucleotides agree with TRBD2. The CDR3 is 15 residues long. J lost 5 bases, V lost 7 bases, and 7 bases had no gene match. Germline V CDR1 and CDR2: SNHLY, FYNNEI. The CDR3 sequence: CASTLAGGPHNEQFF. Incomplete CDR3 DNA: TGTGCCAGCACATTAGCGGGGGGGCCCCACAATGAG.

Notes on this clone: The read stops 3 residues short of the end of the CDR3; the missing end is completed from the germline J gene. This chain links TRBV7-9 with TRBJ1-5; a weak D match, TRBD1 (6 bases). The CDR3 runs 11 residues. CDR1 is SEHNR, CDR2 FQNEAQ, per germline (reference sequence). V was pared by 8 bases and J by 7 bases, with 9 bases between. CDR3 sequence: CASGGGQPQHF. Partial CDR3 DNA: TGTGCCAGCGGGGGGGGCCAGCCC.

For this clone: The read halts 3 residues ahead of the CDR3 end, with the missing end drawn from the germline J gene. The rearrangement joins TRBV5-1 to TRBJ2-4; tentatively, D is TRBD2 (5 bases). The germline CDR1 and CDR2 sequences are SGHRS and YFSETQ. Trimming stripped 5 bases from V and 5 bases from J, with 14 bases between. The CDR3 covers 14 residues. The CDR3 loop reads CASRRTYDQNIQYF. The sequenced part of the CDR3 DNA is TGCGCCAGCAGACGGACTTATGACCAAAACATT. The whole variable domain, remainder taken from reference TRBV5-1 and TRBJ2-4, is KAGVTQTPRYLIKTRGQQVTLSCSPISGHRSVSWYQQTPGQGLQFLFEYFSETQRNKGNFPGRFSGRQFSNSRSEMNVSTLELGDSALYLCASRRTYDQNIQYFGAGTRLSVL.

In regard to this clone: The read ends 3 residues early relative to the CDR3; the germline J gene fills the gap. J is TRBJ2-3 and V is TRBV10-3; 8 bases agree with TRBD1. Germline-derived CDR1 and CDR2 are ENHRY and SYGVKD. This CDR3 is 13 amino acids long. The part of the CDR3 DNA that was read is TGTGCCATCAGTCCCTCGACAGGGGAGACG. As protein: CAISPSTGET. The complete CDR3 sequence is CAISPSTGETQYF.

Remarks on this clone: The read ends 3 residues early relative to the CDR3; the germline J gene fills the gap. The V and J genes are TRBV5-1 and TRBJ1-2; a possible D gene is TRBD1 (5 bases). The CDR3 totals 12 residues. From germline, CDR1 is SGHRS and CDR2 YFSETQ. The sequenced part of the CDR3 DNA is TGCGCCAGCAGCTTGGAGCGGGGCGAG. As protein: CASSLERGE. The entire CDR3 reads CASSLERGEYTF.

The covered CDR3 bases are TGCGCCAGCAGCCAAGTAACAGATACG. It yields the protein CASSQVTDT. The CDR3 in its entirety is CASSQVTDTQYF. V is TRBV4-1 and J is TRBJ2-3; D is ambiguous. The sequenced fragment ends 3 residues before the CDR3 boundary, so the rest is inferred from the germline J gene. CDR1 and CDR2 from the germline V gene are MGHRA and YSYEKL. Trimming removed 1 base at V and 3 bases at J, with 2 bases between. CDR3 length equals 12 residues.

As concerns this clone: The CDR3 end falls 3 residues outside the read, so it is completed with the germline J gene. The J gene is TRBJ2-5, the V gene TRBV18; 10 positions agree with TRBD2. Germline V gene data show CDR1 as KGHSH and CDR2 as LQKENI. With 5 bases clipped from V and 4 bases from J, the junction kept 13 bases outside the gene matches. The CDR3 spans 17 residues. The sequenced CDR3 bases are TGTGCCAGCTCAAGGACCCTAGCGGGAGATTCACGAGAGACC. This sequence encodes CASSRTLAGDSRET. The full CDR3 is CASSRTLAGDSRETQYF.

On this clone itself: The CDR3 is cut off 3 residues early in the read; its end comes from the germline J gene. This chain uses TRBV14 with TRBJ1-1; D uncertain. This CDR3 region has 13 residues. Germline CDR1 reads SGHDN; CDR2 reads FVKESK. V was cut by 4 bases and J by 7 bases, with 13 bases left in between. Partial CDR3 DNA: TGTGCCAGCAGCCGGTTAAACGCGGATGAA. Its translation: CASSRLNADE. The whole CDR3 region reads CASSRLNADEAFF.